This T cell receptor (beta chain) is drawn from a study of OX40 agonist ivuxolimab in advanced cancers. About the study as a whole: The costimulatory receptor OX40 (CD134) was targeted by ivuxolimab, a fully human IgG2 agonistic monoclonal antibody. Intravenous ivuxolimab was administered to patients every 2 weeks at six dose levels: 0.01, 0.1, 0.3, 1.5, 3 and 10 mg/kg. Of the roughly 52 dose-escalation patients, hepatocellular carcinoma was present in some 19, melanoma in approximately 15, renal cell carcinoma in 9 and head and neck cancer in 9. The dose-escalation cohort was almost 85% male with a mean age of about 60 years, ranging from roughly 20 to 80. Patients were allowed to have had prior anti-PD-1, anti-PD-L1 or anti-CTLA-4 therapy, and 30% to 50% of the dose-escalation patients had previously received checkpoint inhibitors. Three dose-escalation patients achieved partial responses, one with hepatocellular carcinoma and two with cutaneous melanoma. Peripheral TCRbeta sequencing was intended to test whether TCR sequence diversity was altered and clonal T-cell expansion was caused by ivuxolimab. The monotherapy dose-escalation portion (N ≈ 50 patients) of the phase I ivuxolimab trial is reported in the paper. Paper-wide results and their limitations: In the 0.1-3.0 mg/kg groups, partial responders were among the patients with the lowest normalized peripheral clonal expansion, particularly in CD8+ T cells. Antigen specificity was not determined for the clonally expanded peripheral T cells. Low levels of normalized T-cell clonal expansion were also seen in some patients who did not respond. At doses of 0.1 to 3.0 mg/kg, clonal expansion of both CD4+ and CD8+ T cells in blood was seen between baseline and week 6. After ivuxolimab, CD8+ T cells had more expanded clones than CD4+ T cells on average.

Inclusive of the bounding cysteine and phenylalanine, the CDR3 is 16 residues long. The DNA shown is the 48-base CDR3, in frame from base 1. Between the V and J ends, shortened by 0 bases and 2 bases respectively, the junction contains 11 bases. In the germline V gene, CDR1 corresponds to SGHRS and CDR2 to YFSETQ. Patients with autoimmune disease history or receiving systemic immunosuppression were excluded from the trial. In every dose cohort, peripheral blood was drawn for TCR sequencing at baseline, cycle 4 day 1, and cycle 7 day 1. The samples were taken from a phase I, first-in-human, multicenter, open-label dose-escalation trial of ivuxolimab. Adults with locally advanced or metastatic melanoma, renal cell carcinoma, hepatocellular carcinoma or head and neck squamous cell carcinoma were enrolled in the trial. CD4+ and CD8+ T cells were sorted separately from peripheral blood before TCR sequencing.

To sequence the TCRbeta CDR3 region, genomic DNA was isolated from the sorted cells. The immunoSEQ Assay was used for sequencing of TCRbeta CDR3 regions. TCRdb re-hosts the immuneACCESS table, in-frame sequences only. Its copies lack some clones; in the studies checked, an unresolved V gene accounts for under half of them, and the cause for the rest is not known. The sample includes 72,000 or so clones, with 65% to 85% observed a single time. The ten largest account for approximately 5% of the sample. Worth noting for this clone: The antigen it recognizes is unknown. No much larger clone is present one base from it, and per-base qualities are unavailable.

Sequences were derived from CD4+ or CD8+ T cells sorted from blood, sampled in a trial of the OX40 agonist ivuxolimab. The clonotype originates from an adult with an advanced solid tumor such as melanoma, head and neck, liver or kidney cancer. The rearrangement combines TRBV5-1 with TRBJ2-2, and the D gene may be TRBD1, 5 bases matching. The sequenced DNA is TGCGCCAGCAGCTTGGTCCCAGGGATAAACACCGGGGAGCTGTTTTTT. It encodes CASSLVPGINTGELFF.